This TCR beta chain was obtained from a study of cytomegalovirus exposure and HLA in healthy donors. Primers: 60 Vbeta forward and 13 Jbeta reverse. Sequenced by immunoSEQ multiplex PCR; TCRdb stores in-frame clones only, minus some. The table has 65,000 to 70,000 clones, about 73% seen once. Study observations and caveats: Several top significant clusters appeared, in a later analysis, to be linked to common viral pathogens.

In the case of this clone: Its target is unknown.

With 7 bases clipped from V and 3 bases from J, the junction kept 6 bases outside the gene matches. Germline CDR1 SNHLY, CDR2 FYNNEI. CDR3 size: 14 residues. The sequenced sample consisted of PBMCs. The receptor comes from a woman aged 25 to 39 in good health and CMV-seronegative. The rearrangement joins TRBV2 to TRBJ2-1, with 7 bases aligning to TRBD1. The CDR3 nucleotides read TGTGCCAGCACCCCGACAGGGTACTACAATGAGCAGTTCTTC. Amino acids: CASTPTGYYNEQFF.